The 16 T cell receptor beta chains below were found in one sample sequenced in a study of T cell changes during pregnancy in multiple sclerosis. Libraries were prepared by immunoSEQ multiplex PCR; TCRdb keeps only in-frame clonotypes and omits some of them. The table shows almost 20,000 clones, with roughly 90% occurring only once. The starting material was CD8+ T cells from peripheral blood mononuclear cells, obtained in the third trimester of pregnancy. The receptor set was obtained from a female donor in good health, enrolled as a control in a pregnancy study.

The V call is TRBV6-1, the J call TRBJ2-3, with a tentative D call TRBD1 (6 bases). There are 17 residues in the CDR3. V was trimmed by 4 bases and J by 2 bases, leaving 19 bases between them. Per the germline V gene, CDR1 is MNHNS and CDR2 is SASEGT. CDR3 loop: CASSGSILTGDTDTQYF. The CDR3 region has the DNA TGTGCCAGCAGTGGATCCATCCTGACAGGTGACACAGATACGCAGTATTTT.

The chain carries TRBV11-2 and TRBJ2-1, with 9 nucleotides matching TRBD2. Per germline, CDR1 SGHAT and CDR2 FQNNGV. Trimming removed 5 bases from V and 6 bases from J; junction bases left unmatched: 8. The CDR3 is made up of 15 amino acids. CDR3 nucleotide sequence: TGTGCCAGCAGCCTGACTAGGCGGGGGGGCAATGAGCAGTTCTTC. It encodes CASSLTRRGGNEQFF.

CDR3 nucleotides: TGTGCCAGCTCGGCCAGCGGGGGGGCCTCCAATGAGCAGTTCTTC. This gives the protein CASSASGGASNEQFF. V gene TRBV18 combines with J gene TRBJ2-1; 10 nucleotides align to TRBD2. Unmatched junction bases numbered 8, after V lost 6 bases and J lost 6 bases. Germline V gene sequence: CDR1 KGHSH, CDR2 LQKENI. The CDR3 has 15 residues.

This clone was seen only a few times. This chain joins TRBV6-1 and TRBJ2-7; 7 nucleotides line up with TRBD1. The CDR3 is 12 residues long. Germline V gene lookup returns CDR1 MNHNS and CDR2 SASEGT. The trim removed 6 bases at V and 6 bases at J, leaving 5 bases unmatched. The CDR3 nucleotides read TGTGCCAGCAGCCGGGACAGTAGCGAGCAGTACTTC. It specifies CASSRDSSEQYF.

The chain joins TRBV18 to TRBJ2-5; TRBD1 agrees at 8 bases. The germline gives CDR1 KGHSH, CDR2 LQKENI. This CDR3 is 15 amino acids long. The V gene end was trimmed by 8 bases and the J gene end by 5 bases; junction bases not matched to a gene: 13. The CDR3 region has the DNA TGTGCCAGCACCTTGGACAGGGCTAGATACGAGACCCAGTACTTC. Protein sequence: CASTLDRARYETQYF.

This chain connects TRBV7-3 to TRBJ1-1; D is uncertain. The CDR3 length is 13 residues. Germline V gene sequence: CDR1 SGHTA, CDR2 FQGTGA. Trimming took off 5 bases at V and 9 bases at J, with 16 bases between the two ends. CDR3 in amino acids: CASSPIEDSKAFF. CDR3 coding DNA: TGTGCCAGCAGCCCGATCGAGGACTCTAAAGCTTTCTTT.

The V and J genes are TRBV15 and TRBJ2-3, with D possibly matching TRBD2 (7 bases). Trimming took 1 base from V and 8 from J, leaving 13 bases between them. The CDR3 spans 14 residues. The germline V gene encodes CDR1 LNHNV and CDR2 YYDKDF (reference sequence). CDR3 sequence reads: CATSRAGGRGTQYF. CDR3 DNA sequence: TGTGCCACCAGCAGAGCGGGGGGCCGGGGTACGCAGTATTTT. The variable domain in full, with the rest retrieved from reference TRBV15 and TRBJ2-3, is DAMVIQNPRYQVTQFGKPVTLSCSQTLNHNVMYWYQQKSSQAPKLLFHYYDKDFNNEADTPDNFQSRRPNTSFCFLDIRSPGLGDTAMYLCATSRAGGRGTQYFGPGTRLTVL.

The V call is TRBV29-1, the J call TRBJ2-1, with 8 bases identical to TRBD2. The V gene's germline CDR1 is SQVTM and CDR2 ANQGSEA. V shed 2 bases, J shed 7 bases, and the junction held 10 bases outside the gene matches. The CDR3 has 15 residues. CDR3 sequence reads: CSVERPSGRRNEQFF. DNA for the CDR3: TGCAGCGTTGAACGGCCCAGCGGGAGAAGAAATGAGCAGTTCTTC.

This clone was counted a single time. The genes are TRBV5-6 and TRBJ2-1; no firm D call. Germline V gives CDR1 SGHDT, CDR2 YYEEEE. Trimming removed 4 bases at V and 3 bases at J, with 14 bases between. CDR3 size: 15 residues. CDR3 in amino acids: CASSAKQIHYNEQFF. The CDR3 bases are TGTGCCAGCAGCGCGAAACAGATTCACTACAATGAGCAGTTCTTC.

V usage is TRBV28 and J usage is TRBJ1-1; perhaps TRBD1 as D (6 bases). This CDR3 region has 15 residues. Germline CDR1 is MDHEN and CDR2 is SYDVKM. V was trimmed by 6 bases and J by 5 bases, leaving 19 bases between them. The CDR3 sequence: CASSLRGYGQTEAFF. In DNA, the CDR3 is TGTGCCAGCAGCTTGAGGGGATACGGACAGACTGAAGCTTTCTTT.

The chain uses TRBV7-9 and TRBJ2-7; 7 positions agree with TRBD2. V lost 3 bases to trimming and J lost 4 bases; unmatched junction nucleotides: 9. The CDR3 runs to 15 residues. The germline V gene has CDR1 SEHNR and CDR2 FQNEAQ (reference sequence). The CDR3 DNA reads TGTGCCAGCAGCTTCTGGGGGGGAGTTCCTTACGAGCAGTACTTC. This encodes CASSFWGGVPYEQYF.

The gene calls are TRBV6-5 and TRBJ1-1; D remains ambiguous. V lost 0 bases and J lost 11, with 13 bases in between. Germline assignment: CDR1 MNHEY and CDR2 SVGAGI. This CDR3 has 13 amino acids. Written as DNA, the CDR3 is TGTGCCAGCAGTTACTCGACGGCCGGCGGGGCTTTCTTT. Translation gives CASSYSTAGGAFF.

V gene TRBV9 combines with J gene TRBJ2-1; D is unclear. The germline CDR1 and CDR2 sequences are SGDLS and YYNGEE. This CDR3 has 13 residues. The ends were cut back, 0 bases at V and 8 bases at J, with 9 bases in the middle. DNA for the CDR3: TGTGCCAGCAGCGTAGAAGTACCGGATGAGCAGTTCTTC. It is translated as CASSVEVPDEQFF.

The chain carries TRBV30 and TRBJ1-1; no clear D gene. Trimming left V 0 bases short and J 1 base short, with 9 bases between. CDR1 is GTSNPN, CDR2 SVGIG, per germline (reference sequence). The CDR3 runs 14 residues. CDR3 DNA sequence: TGTGCCTGGAGTGTAGGAGTTCAGAACACTGAAGCTTTCTTT. This gives the protein CAWSVGVQNTEAFF.

J is TRBJ2-1 and V is TRBV9; TRBD1 matches 9 bases. Trimming at V came to 5 bases and at J to 7 bases, leaving 7 bases not matched to a gene. CDR1 SGDLS and CDR2 YYNGEE come from the germline V gene. CDR3 length equals 14 residues. CDR3 amino acids: CASSPGTGSNEQFF. For the CDR3, the DNA is TGTGCCAGCAGTCCCGGGACAGGGTCGAATGAGCAGTTCTTC.

V is TRBV11-2 and J is TRBJ2-5; unclear D gene. The CDR3 runs to 16 residues. The ends were cut back, 0 bases at V and 5 bases at J, with 16 bases in the middle. Germline V lookup: CDR1 SGHAT, CDR2 FQNNGV. The CDR3 DNA reads as TGTGCCAGCAGCTTAGATTATGGCCGTTTAGCTGAGACCCAGTACTTC. It specifies CASSLDYGRLAETQYF.